This T cell receptor beta chain was sequenced during a study of blood T cell repertoires in COVID-19. For the study at large: From the United States, Italy and Spain came samples of acute and convalescent COVID-19. T cells, B-cell-depleted T cells, or PBMCs provided the cDNA or gDNA that served as material.

The data were produced by immunoSEQ multiplex PCR, yet TCRdb's version contains in-frame clones alone and is incomplete. The sample gives some 51,000 clones, around nine tenths of which show up once; roughly 6.2% is in the top ten. CDR1 and CDR2 (germline): SQVTM, ANQGSEA. The V gene lost 0 bases and the J gene lost 13 bases, with 18 bases spanning the gap. The CDR3 contains 14 residues. The sample was peripheral blood. This chain connects TRBV29-1 to TRBJ1-4, with D possibly being TRBD1 (5 bases). This clonotype originated in a man in his forties with acute or convalescent COVID-19. The CDR3 protein is CSVEEWGSGEVLFF. The CDR3 DNA follows: TGCAGCGTTGAAGAATGGGGGAGCGGGGAGGTACTGTTTTTT.